This T cell receptor (beta chain) derives from a study of chemoradiotherapy in HPV16-positive cancers. Overall study: Functional T-cell assays on a couple of HPV16-positive patients' cells defined candidate HPV-specific clones and common TCR motifs.

This CDR3 has 17 residues. V shed 3 bases and J 5 bases; nucleotides not matched to a gene: 13. Looked up from germline, CDR1 is KGHSH and CDR2 is LQKENI. The protocol was immunoSEQ multiplex PCR, while the TCRdb copy is restricted to in-frame clones and leaves out a portion. Counted here are approximately 9,000 clones, about 80% occurring once; the ten biggest clones make up about 2.6%. Study outcomes and limitations: Functional assays defining HPV-specific T cells used only a couple of HPV16-positive patients. In HPV16-positive patients, HPV-responsive T-cell expansion tracked better recurrence-free survival.

In regard to this clone: As yet, its antigen is unknown.

The V gene is TRBV18, the J gene TRBJ1-2; 9 bases map to TRBD1. The receptor was derived from a human donor with HPV-associated anogenital cancer. This specimen consisted of blood, obtained from a patient who underwent chemoradiotherapy. Here the CDR3 DNA reads TGTGCCAGCTCACCGGGACAGGGAGGCAGACGGACATATGGCTACACCTTC. Translation gives CASSPGQGGRRTYGYTF.